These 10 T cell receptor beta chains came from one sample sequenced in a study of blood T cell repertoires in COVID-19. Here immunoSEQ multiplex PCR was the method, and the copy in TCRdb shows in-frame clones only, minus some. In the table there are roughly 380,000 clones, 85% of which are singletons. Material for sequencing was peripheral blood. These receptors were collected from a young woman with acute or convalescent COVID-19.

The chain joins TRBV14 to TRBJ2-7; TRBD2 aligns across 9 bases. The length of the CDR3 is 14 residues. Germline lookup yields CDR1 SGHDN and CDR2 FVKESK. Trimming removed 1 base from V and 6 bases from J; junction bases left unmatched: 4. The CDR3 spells CASSQVAGEGEQYF. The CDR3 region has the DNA TGTGCCAGCAGCCAAGTAGCGGGAGAAGGCGAGCAGTACTTC.

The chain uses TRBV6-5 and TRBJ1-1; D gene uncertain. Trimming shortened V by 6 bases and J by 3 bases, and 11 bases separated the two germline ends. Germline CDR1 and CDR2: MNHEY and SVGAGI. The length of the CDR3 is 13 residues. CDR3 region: CASRTQSYTEAFF. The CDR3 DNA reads TGTGCCAGCAGGACACAGAGTTACACTGAAGCTTTCTTT.

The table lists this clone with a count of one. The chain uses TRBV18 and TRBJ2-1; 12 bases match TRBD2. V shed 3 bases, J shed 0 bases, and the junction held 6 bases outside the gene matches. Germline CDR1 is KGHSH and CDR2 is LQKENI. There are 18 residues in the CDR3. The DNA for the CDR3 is TGTGCCAGCTCACCCCAAGGACTAGCGGGAAGCTCCTACAATGAGCAGTTCTTC. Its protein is CASSPQGLAGSSYNEQFF.

The CDR3 here is CASEEGVMNTEAFF. CDR3 bases: TGTGCCAGCGAGGAAGGGGTAATGAACACTGAAGCTTTCTTT. The chain combines TRBV11-1 with TRBJ1-1; TRBD1 might be the D (5 bases). The CDR3 spans 14 residues. Germline-derived CDR1 and CDR2 are SGHAT and FQDESV (reference sequence). Trimming took 8 bases from V and 0 from J, leaving 13 bases between them. The variable domain in full, with the rest retrieved from reference TRBV11-1 and TRBJ1-1, is EAEVAQSPRYKITEKSQAVAFWCDPISGHATLYWYRQILGQGPELLVQFQDESVVDDSQLPKDRFSAERLKGVDSTLKIQPAELGDSAMYLCASEEGVMNTEAFFGQGTRLTVV.

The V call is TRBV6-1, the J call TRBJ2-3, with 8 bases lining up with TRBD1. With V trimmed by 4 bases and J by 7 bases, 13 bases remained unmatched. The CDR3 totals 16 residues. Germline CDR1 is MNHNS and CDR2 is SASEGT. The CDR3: CASSAGGLGGGNTQYF. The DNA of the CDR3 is TGTGCCAGCAGTGCAGGGGGCCTAGGGGGAGGTAATACGCAGTATTTT.

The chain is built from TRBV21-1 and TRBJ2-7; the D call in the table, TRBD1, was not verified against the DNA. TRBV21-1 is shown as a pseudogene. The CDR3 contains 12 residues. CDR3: CASSAQGEEQYF. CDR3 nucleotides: TGTGCCAGCAGCGCCCAGGGGGAAGAGCAGTACTTC.

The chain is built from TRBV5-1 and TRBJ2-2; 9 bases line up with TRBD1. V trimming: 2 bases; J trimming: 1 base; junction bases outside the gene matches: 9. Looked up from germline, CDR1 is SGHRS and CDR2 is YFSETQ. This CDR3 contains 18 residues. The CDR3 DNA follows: TGCGCCAGCAGCTTCGGACAGGGGAAAAGGATGAACACCGGGGAGCTGTTTTTT. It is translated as CASSFGQGKRMNTGELFF.

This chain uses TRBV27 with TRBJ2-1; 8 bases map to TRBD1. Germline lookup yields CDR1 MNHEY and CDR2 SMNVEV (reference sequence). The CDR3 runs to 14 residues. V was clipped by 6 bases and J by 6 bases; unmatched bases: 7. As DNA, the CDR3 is TGTGCCAGCAGCTCAGGGGGCGCAGGCAATGAGCAGTTCTTC. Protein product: CASSSGGAGNEQFF.

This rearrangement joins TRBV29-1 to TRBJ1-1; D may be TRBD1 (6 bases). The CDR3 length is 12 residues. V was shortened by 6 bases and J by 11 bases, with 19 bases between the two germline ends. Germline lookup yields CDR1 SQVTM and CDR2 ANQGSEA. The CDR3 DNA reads TGCAGCGTGAGGGGGGGACCAGGGACTGCTTTCTTT. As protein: CSVRGGPGTAFF.

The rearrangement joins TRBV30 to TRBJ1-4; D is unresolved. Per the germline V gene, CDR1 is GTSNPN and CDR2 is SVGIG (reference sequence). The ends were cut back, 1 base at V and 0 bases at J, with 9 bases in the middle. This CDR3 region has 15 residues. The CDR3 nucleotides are TGTGCCTGGAGTGCCAAGGGAGCAACTAATGAAAAACTGTTTTTT. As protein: CAWSAKGATNEKLFF.